Listed here are 4 T cell receptor beta chains from one sample, sequenced in a study of T cell responses to AZD1222 COVID-19 vaccine. Measured with immunoSEQ multiplex PCR; TCRdb has only the in-frame clones, and not every one. The profile shows fewer than 150,000 clones, around 90% of them singletons. Material: peripheral blood, obtained 28 days after the second AZD1222 dose. These receptors all stem from an adult who received the AZD1222 COVID-19 vaccine.

The chain combines TRBV7-2 with TRBJ2-2, with unresolved D. Germline CDR1 is SGHTA and CDR2 is FQGNSA. The germline V and J ends were trimmed by 3 bases and 0 bases, with 2 bases remaining between them. CDR3 length: 13 residues. The CDR3, as DNA: TGTGCCAGCAGCTTCGCGAACACCGGGGAGCTGTTTTTT. This sequence encodes CASSFANTGELFF.

In nucleotides, the CDR3 is TGTGCCAGTAGTGCGGGACAGGTGAACACTGAAGCTTTCTTT. Translating it yields CASSAGQVNTEAFF. The chain employs TRBV19 and TRBJ1-1; 8 bases match TRBD1. The CDR3 loop spans 14 amino acids. V shed 5 bases, J shed 0 bases, and the junction held 2 bases outside the gene matches. Germline V gene lookup returns CDR1 LNHDA and CDR2 SQIVND (reference sequence).

About this clone itself: Mismatch with germline at one junction end may stem from a read error. The CDR3 nucleotides read TGTGCCAGCAGTTCTTTACGGGACACCGAAGCTTTCTTT. Encoded protein: CASSSLRDTEAFF. The chain uses TRBV6-2 or TRBV6-3 and TRBJ1-1; weak D call: TRBD1 (6 bases). The germline CDR1 and CDR2 sequences are MNHEY and SVGEGT. The CDR3 length is 13 residues.

The chain is built from TRBV2 and TRBJ2-4; no definite D call. The germline CDR1 and CDR2 sequences are SNHLY and FYNNEI. The CDR3 is 15 residues long. The V end lost 3 bases, the J end lost 0 bases, and 9 bases lay between the germline ends. The CDR3 spells CASSDAQLAKNIQYF. In nucleotides, the CDR3 is TGTGCCAGCAGTGACGCACAGCTAGCCAAAAACATTCAGTACTTC.